This TCR beta chain was sequenced in a study of T cells in Graves' hyperthyroidism and ophthalmopathy. Findings and limits, study-wide: Within blood appeared most thyroid clonotypes that had expanded above 0.001. Prediction of ophthalmopathy progression came a median roughly 6.7 months pre-onset.

Diagnosis rested on symptoms, serum thyroxine and TRAb, thyroid ultrasound, and orbital computed tomography. This clonotype was recorded once. The antigen is unknown. The TCR beta CDR3 regions underwent amplification using RNA transcripts as the source. HTBI primers drove first-round RT-PCR of the TCR CDR3. One entry per CDR3 protein results from TCRdb running MiXCR on the multiplex PCR reads. The sample yields about 570,000 distinct CDR3 sequences, 46% seen once. V gave up 2 bases and J gave up 6 bases; unmatched junction bases: 3. This CDR3 is built from 13 residues. Germline V CDR1 and CDR2: MNHNY, SVGAGI (reference sequence).

The chain employs TRBV6-6 and TRBJ1-2; 7 positions match TRBD1. Sequencing was done on a sample of peripheral blood or thyroid tissue (not recorded which). This clonotype was sampled from an adult woman with Graves' disease, either hyperthyroidism or ophthalmopathy (not recorded which). CDR3 DNA sequence: TGTGCCAGCAGTTACCCTACAGGGGATGGCTACACCTTC. Protein: CASSYPTGDGYTF.